This T cell receptor beta chain was identified during a study of long-term antiretroviral therapy in people with HIV. Study-wide context: Samples collected earliest predate the 2015 immediate-ART recommendation by about a decade.

Notes on the study in general: Before ART, certain clones expanded, and these dominated the repertoire at all time points. Collection of the blood, which took place between the mid-2000s and the late 2010s, possibly occurred under older ART regimens. Information on adherence to ART, viral resistance or therapy changes was unavailable.

Samples were assayed with immunoSEQ v3.0 at survey level. Data came from immunoSEQ multiplex PCR; TCRdb stores just in-frame clones and leaves some out. This table holds around 15,000 clones, roughly four fifths found once. A word on this clone: Its antigen remains unidentified.

The sequences come from unsorted PBMCs, collected just before starting antiretroviral therapy. This sequence originates from a man in his forties with HIV.

As DNA, the CDR3 is TGTGCCAGCAGCTTGGCCCGCTATGGCTACACCTTC. It specifies CASSLARYGYTF. The V and J genes are TRBV5-6 and TRBJ1-2, with D unresolved. This CDR3 contains 12 residues. Germline assignment: CDR1 SGHDT and CDR2 YYEEEE. The V end was cut by 0 bases, the J end by 4 bases, with 4 bases between.